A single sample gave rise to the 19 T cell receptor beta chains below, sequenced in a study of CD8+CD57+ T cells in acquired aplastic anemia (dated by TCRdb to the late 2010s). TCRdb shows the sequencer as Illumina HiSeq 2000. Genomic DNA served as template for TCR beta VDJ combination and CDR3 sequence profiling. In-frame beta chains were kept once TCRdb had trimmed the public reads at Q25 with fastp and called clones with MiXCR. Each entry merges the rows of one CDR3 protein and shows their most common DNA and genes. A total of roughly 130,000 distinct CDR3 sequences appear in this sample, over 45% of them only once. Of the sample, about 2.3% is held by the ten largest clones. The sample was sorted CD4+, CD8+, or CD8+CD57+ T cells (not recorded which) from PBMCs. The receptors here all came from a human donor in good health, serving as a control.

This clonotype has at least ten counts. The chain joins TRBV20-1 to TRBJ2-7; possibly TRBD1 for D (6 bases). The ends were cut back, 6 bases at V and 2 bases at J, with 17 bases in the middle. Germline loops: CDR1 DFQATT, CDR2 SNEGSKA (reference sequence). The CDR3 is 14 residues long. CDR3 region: CSALPGQSPYEQYF. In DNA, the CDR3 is TGCAGTGCACTCCCGGGACAATCGCCCTACGAGCAGTACTTC.

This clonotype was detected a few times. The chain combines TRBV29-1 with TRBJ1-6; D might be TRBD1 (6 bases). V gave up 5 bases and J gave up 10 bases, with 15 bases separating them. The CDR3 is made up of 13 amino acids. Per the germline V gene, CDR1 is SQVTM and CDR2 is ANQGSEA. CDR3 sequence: CSVLTGLGSPLHF. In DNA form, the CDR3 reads TGCAGCGTTCTGACAGGCCTAGGGTCACCCCTCCACTTT.

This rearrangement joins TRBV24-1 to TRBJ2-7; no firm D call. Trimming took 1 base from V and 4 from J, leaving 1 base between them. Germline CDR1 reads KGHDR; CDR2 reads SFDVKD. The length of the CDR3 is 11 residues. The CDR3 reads CATSDFYEQYF. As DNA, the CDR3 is TGTGCCACCAGTGATTTTTACGAGCAGTACTTC.

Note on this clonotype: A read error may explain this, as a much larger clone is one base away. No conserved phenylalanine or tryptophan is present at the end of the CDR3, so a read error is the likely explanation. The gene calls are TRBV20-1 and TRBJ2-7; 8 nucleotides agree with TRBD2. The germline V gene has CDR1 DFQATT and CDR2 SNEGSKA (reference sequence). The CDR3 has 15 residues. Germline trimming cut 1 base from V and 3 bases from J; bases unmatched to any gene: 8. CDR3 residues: CSARGDSGGVYEQYL. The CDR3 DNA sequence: TGCAGTGCTAGAGGTGACAGCGGGGGCGTCTACGAGCAGTACCTC.

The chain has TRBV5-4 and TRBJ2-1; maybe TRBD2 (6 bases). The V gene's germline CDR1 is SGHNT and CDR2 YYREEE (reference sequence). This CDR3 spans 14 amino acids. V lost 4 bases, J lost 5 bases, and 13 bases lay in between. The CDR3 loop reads CASSRPEGNNEQFF. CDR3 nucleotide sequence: TGTGCCAGCAGCCGGCCGGAGGGGAACAATGAGCAGTTCTTC.

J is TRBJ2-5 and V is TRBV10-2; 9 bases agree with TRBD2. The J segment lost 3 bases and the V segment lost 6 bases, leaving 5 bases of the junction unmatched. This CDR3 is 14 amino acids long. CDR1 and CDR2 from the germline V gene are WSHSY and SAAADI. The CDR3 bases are TGCGCCAGCAGGACTAGCGGCCTCAAAGAGACCCAGTACTTC. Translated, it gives CASRTSGLKETQYF.

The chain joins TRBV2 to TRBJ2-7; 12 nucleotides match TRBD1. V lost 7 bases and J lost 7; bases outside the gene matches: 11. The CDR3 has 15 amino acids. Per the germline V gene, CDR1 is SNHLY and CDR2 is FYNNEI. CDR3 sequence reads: CASNPPGQGAEEQYF. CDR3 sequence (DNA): TGTGCCAGCAATCCACCGGGACAGGGGGCCGAGGAGCAGTACTTC.

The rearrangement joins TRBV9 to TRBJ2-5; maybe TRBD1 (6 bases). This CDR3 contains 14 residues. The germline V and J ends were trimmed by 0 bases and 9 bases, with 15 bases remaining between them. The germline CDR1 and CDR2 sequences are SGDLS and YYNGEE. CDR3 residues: CASSVAPLDSAQYF. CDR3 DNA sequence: TGTGCCAGCAGCGTAGCCCCTCTGGACAGTGCCCAGTACTTC.

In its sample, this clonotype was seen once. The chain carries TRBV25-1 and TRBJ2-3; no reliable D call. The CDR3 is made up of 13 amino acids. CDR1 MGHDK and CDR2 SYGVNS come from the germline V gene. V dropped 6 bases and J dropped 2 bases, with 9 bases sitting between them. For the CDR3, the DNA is TGTGCCAGCAGCTTAGTTGTCACAGATACGCAGTATTTT. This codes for CASSLVVTDTQYF.

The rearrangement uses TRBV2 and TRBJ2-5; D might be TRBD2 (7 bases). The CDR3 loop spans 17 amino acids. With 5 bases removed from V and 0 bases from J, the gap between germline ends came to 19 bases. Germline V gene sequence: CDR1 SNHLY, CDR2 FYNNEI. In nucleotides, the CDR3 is TGTGCCAGCAGTTTATTAGGGGGGGGACTCAACCAAGAGACCCAGTACTTC. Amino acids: CASSLLGGGLNQETQYF.

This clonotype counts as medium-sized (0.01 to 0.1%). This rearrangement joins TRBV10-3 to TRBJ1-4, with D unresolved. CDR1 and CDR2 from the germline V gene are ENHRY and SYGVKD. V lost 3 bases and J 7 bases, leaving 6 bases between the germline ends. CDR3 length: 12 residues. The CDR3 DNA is TGTGCCATCAGTGACGTGGGTGAAAAACTGTTTTTT. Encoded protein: CAISDVGEKLFF.

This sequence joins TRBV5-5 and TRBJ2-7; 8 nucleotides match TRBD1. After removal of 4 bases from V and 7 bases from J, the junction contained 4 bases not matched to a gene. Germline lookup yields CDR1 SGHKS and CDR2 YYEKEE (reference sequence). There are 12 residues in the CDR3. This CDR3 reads CASSTTGEEQYF. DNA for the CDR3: TGTGCCAGCAGCACGACAGGGGAGGAGCAGTACTTC.

The CDR3 DNA is TGTGCCAGCAGTGTTAACAGGGGAGATACGCAGTATTTT. Translation: CASSVNRGDTQYF. The chain employs TRBV2 and TRBJ2-3, with 7 bases fitting TRBD1. Germline V CDR1 and CDR2: SNHLY, FYNNEI. Trimming removed 4 bases from V and 5 bases from J; junction bases left unmatched: 3. The CDR3 is 13 residues long.

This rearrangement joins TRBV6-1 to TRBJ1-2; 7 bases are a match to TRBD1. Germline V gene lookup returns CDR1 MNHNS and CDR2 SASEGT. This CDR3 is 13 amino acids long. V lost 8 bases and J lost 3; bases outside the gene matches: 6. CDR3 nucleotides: TGTGCCAGCCAGGGGGGGAGGGACTATGGCTACACCTTC. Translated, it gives CASQGGRDYGYTF.

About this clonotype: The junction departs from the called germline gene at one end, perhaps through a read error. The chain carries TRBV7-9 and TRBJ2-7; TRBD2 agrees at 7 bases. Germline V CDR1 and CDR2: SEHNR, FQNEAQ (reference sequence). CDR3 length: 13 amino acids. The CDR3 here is CASSQAGLYEQYF. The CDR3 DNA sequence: TGCGCCAGCAGCCAAGCGGGACTCTACGAGCAGTACTTC.

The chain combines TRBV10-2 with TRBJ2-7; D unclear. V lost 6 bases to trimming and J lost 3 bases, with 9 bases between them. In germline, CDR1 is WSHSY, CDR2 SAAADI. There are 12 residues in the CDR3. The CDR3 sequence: CASRYRDYEQYF. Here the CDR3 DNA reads TGCGCCAGCAGATACAGAGACTACGAGCAGTACTTC.

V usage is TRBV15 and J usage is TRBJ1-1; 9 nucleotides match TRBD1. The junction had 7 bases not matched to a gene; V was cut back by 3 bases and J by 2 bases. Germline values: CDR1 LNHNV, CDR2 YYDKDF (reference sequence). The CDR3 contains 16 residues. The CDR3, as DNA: TGTGCCACCAGCAGGGGGCCGGGACAGGGAAACACTGAAGCTTTCTTT. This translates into CATSRGPGQGNTEAFF.

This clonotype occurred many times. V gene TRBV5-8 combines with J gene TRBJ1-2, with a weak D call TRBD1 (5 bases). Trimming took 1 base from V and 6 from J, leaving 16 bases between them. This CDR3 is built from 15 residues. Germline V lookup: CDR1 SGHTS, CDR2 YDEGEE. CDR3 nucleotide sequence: TGTGCCAGCAGCTTGAATTGGCGGGACTCTAATGGCTACACCTTC. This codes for CASSLNWRDSNGYTF. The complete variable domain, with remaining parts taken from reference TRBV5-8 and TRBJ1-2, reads EAGVTQSPTHLIKTRGQQATLRCSPISGHTSVYWYQQALGLGLQFLLWYDEGEERNRGNFPPRFSGRQFPNYSSELNVNALELEDSALYLCASSLNWRDSNGYTFGSGTRLTVV.

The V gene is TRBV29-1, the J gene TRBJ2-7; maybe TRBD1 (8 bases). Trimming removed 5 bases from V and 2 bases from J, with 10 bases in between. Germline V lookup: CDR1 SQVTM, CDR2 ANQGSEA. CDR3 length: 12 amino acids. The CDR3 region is CSVTGGAYEQYF. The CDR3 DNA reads TGCAGCGTTACAGGGGGGGCCTACGAGCAGTACTTC.